This passage covers 15 T cell receptor beta chains from one sample sequenced in a study of blood T cell repertoires in COVID-19. The method was immunoSEQ multiplex PCR; TCRdb's version includes in-frame clones alone and lacks a portion of them. The sample includes roughly 230,000 clones, 80% to 85% of them seen just once. Input material: peripheral blood. The receptors originated from a woman of 80 years or more with COVID-19, enrolled during active disease.

Details on this clone: The sample has other DNA sequences that encode this CDR3 too. This chain links TRBV9 with TRBJ1-3; D ambiguous. The CDR3 spans 16 residues. The germline V and J ends were trimmed by 3 bases and 0 bases, with 13 bases remaining between them. The V gene's germline CDR1 is SGDLS and CDR2 YYNGEE. CDR3 in amino acids: CASSGDSPGSGNTIYF. The CDR3 nucleotides are TGTGCCAGCAGCGGAGATTCACCCGGCTCTGGAAACACCATATATTTT.

Notes on this clone: This CDR3 is also generated by other DNA sequences in the sample. The V call is TRBV5-1, the J call TRBJ2-5, with TRBD2 as a possible D gene (7 bases). V shed 1 base and J shed 5 bases, with 12 bases lying between them. The CDR3 is 14 residues long. Germline loops: CDR1 SGHRS, CDR2 YFSETQ. The CDR3 DNA follows: TGCGCCAGCAGCTTGACGGGGGGCGCGGAGACCCAGTACTTC. It specifies CASSLTGGAETQYF. The full variable domain, in which reference TRBV5-1 and TRBJ2-5 provide the parts outside the CDR3, is KAGVTQTPRYLIKTRGQQVTLSCSPISGHRSVSWYQQTPGQGLQFLFEYFSETQRNKGNFPGRFSGRQFSNSRSEMNVSTLELGDSALYLCASSLTGGAETQYFGPGTRLLVL.

The CDR3: CASSWGQGTNSPLHF. In DNA, the CDR3 is TGTGCCAGCTCCTGGGGACAGGGAACCAATTCACCCCTCCACTTT. V is TRBV18 and J is TRBJ1-6; 9 positions match TRBD1. The CDR3 totals 15 residues. CDR1 is KGHSH and CDR2 is LQKENI in the germline V gene. V trimming: 6 bases; J trimming: 7 bases; junction bases outside the gene matches: 7.

The V call is TRBV28, the J call TRBJ1-5; D gene ambiguous. The CDR3 covers 12 residues. CDR1 is MDHEN and CDR2 is SYDVKM in the germline V gene. Trimming removed 4 bases from V and 4 bases from J, with 5 bases in between. CDR3 sequence: CASSSQNQPQHF. The CDR3, as DNA: TGTGCCAGCAGTTCCCAAAATCAGCCCCAGCATTTT.

The chain links TRBV12-3 or TRBV12-4 to TRBJ1-2; maybe TRBD1 (6 bases). Deletions cut 6 bases from V and 6 bases from J, with 14 bases between. CDR3 size: 13 residues. In nucleotides, the CDR3 is TGTGCCAGCAGACAGACAGGTCGGGATGGCTACACCTTC. The encoded protein is CASRQTGRDGYTF.

About this clone itself: Other DNA sequences in the sample encode the same CDR3. The V call is TRBV29-1, the J call TRBJ1-5; TRBD1 matches at 8 bases. From germline, CDR1 is SQVTM and CDR2 ANQGSEA. Trimming cost V 4 bases and J 4 bases; bases outside gene matches: 0. The CDR3 length is 12 residues. The CDR3 reads CSVGTGNQPQHF. The CDR3 DNA reads TGCAGCGTTGGGACAGGGAATCAGCCCCAGCATTTT.

The chain combines TRBV15 with TRBJ2-7, with TRBD1 matching 12 bases. Per the germline V gene, CDR1 is LNHNV and CDR2 is YYDKDF (reference sequence). The CDR3 spans 15 residues. Trimming removed 3 bases from V and 5 bases from J; junction bases left unmatched: 5. The CDR3 spells CATSSWGQGANEQYF. CDR3 nucleotides: TGTGCCACCAGCAGCTGGGGACAGGGGGCCAACGAGCAGTACTTC.

This clone came up a few times. CDR3 DNA: TGTGCCAGCAGCTTACTCTGGCGGGACAGGGATAATTCACCCCTCCACTTT. Translated: CASSLLWRDRDNSPLHF. The J gene is TRBJ1-6, the V gene TRBV3-1 (or the pseudogene TRBV3-2); TRBD1 agrees at 9 bases. The CDR3 runs 17 residues. Germline V gives CDR1 LGHDT, CDR2 YNNKEL (reference sequence). Germline trimming cut 5 bases from V and 5 bases from J; bases unmatched to any gene: 10.

As for this clone: Its ends do not fully match the called genes, so a read error is possible. The chain recombines TRBV11-2 with TRBJ1-6; 8 positions match TRBD1. CDR1 and CDR2 (germline): SGHAT, FQNNGV. There are 14 residues in the CDR3. This CDR3 reads CASRLGQGGSPLHF. In nucleotides, the CDR3 is TGTGCCAGCAGGTTAGGACAGGGTGGTTCACCCCTCCACTTT.

The chain has TRBV3-1 (or the pseudogene TRBV3-2) and TRBJ1-5; weak D call: TRBD1 (5 bases). The CDR3 spans 14 residues. From germline, CDR1 is LGHDT and CDR2 YNNKEL (reference sequence). Trimming stripped 3 bases from V and 6 bases from J, with 12 bases between. The CDR3 reads CASSQGGSGQPQHF. CDR3 nucleotide sequence: TGTGCCAGCAGCCAGGGGGGTTCGGGTCAGCCCCAGCATTTT.

The chain has TRBV19 and TRBJ2-3; 7 positions agree with TRBD2. Germline CDR1 reads LNHDA; CDR2 reads SQIVND (reference sequence). Trimming cost V 10 bases and J 3 bases; bases outside gene matches: 13. The CDR3 is 15 residues long. The CDR3 DNA reads TGTGCCACCGGACGTGGGCTAGCGGTGACAGATACGCAGTATTTT. This codes for CATGRGLAVTDTQYF.

The V and J genes are TRBV7-2 and TRBJ2-7, with D possibly TRBD2 on 7 matching bases. V was shortened by 5 bases and J by 6 bases, with 23 bases between the two germline ends. CDR1 and CDR2 (germline): SGHTA, FQGNSA. The CDR3 covers 16 residues. This chain's CDR3 is CASSRTSGGGRGEQYF. DNA for the CDR3: TGTGCCAGCAGCCGCACCTCTGGCGGGGGCAGGGGCGAGCAGTACTTC. The whole variable domain, remainder taken from reference TRBV7-2 and TRBJ2-7, is GAGVSQSPSNKVTEKGKDVELRCDPISGHTALYWYRQSLGQGLEFLIYFQGNSAPDKSGLPSDRFSAERTGGSVSTLTIQRTQQEDSAVYLCASSRTSGGGRGEQYFGPGTRLTVT.

This chain links TRBV6-5 with TRBJ1-3; D unclear. This CDR3 spans 14 amino acids. Germline CDR1 MNHEY, CDR2 SVGAGI. The V end lost 7 bases, the J end lost 0 bases, and 10 bases lay between the germline ends. CDR3 coding DNA: TGTGCCAGCACGGGGTCGTTCTCTGGAAACACCATATATTTT. This sequence encodes CASTGSFSGNTIYF.

CDR3 amino acids: CASSPGATEQYF. The CDR3 DNA is TGTGCCAGCAGCCCGGGAGCTACCGAGCAGTACTTC. V gene TRBV16 combines with J gene TRBJ2-7; D may be TRBD2 (6 bases). The germline CDR1 and CDR2 sequences are KGHSY and FQNENV. V was pared by 4 bases and J by 6 bases, with 10 bases between. The CDR3 is 12 residues long.

This clone has more than one count but fewer than ten. This chain links TRBV5-1 with TRBJ2-3; no clear D. The CDR3 has 14 amino acids. CDR1 and CDR2 from the germline V gene are SGHRS and YFSETQ. Trimming removed 3 bases at V and 5 bases at J, with 13 bases between. Here the CDR3 DNA reads TGCGCCAGCAGCTCGCAATCTAGAGGAGATACGCAGTATTTT. Residues: CASSSQSRGDTQYF. Filled out from reference TRBV5-1 and TRBJ2-3, the complete variable domain reads KAGVTQTPRYLIKTRGQQVTLSCSPISGHRSVSWYQQTPGQGLQFLFEYFSETQRNKGNFPGRFSGRQFSNSRSEMNVSTLELGDSALYLCASSSQSRGDTQYFGPGTRLTVL.